These T cell receptor beta chains were read from a single sample in a study of cytomegalovirus exposure and HLA in healthy donors. Assay: immunoSEQ multiplex PCR; the TCRdb copy retains only in-frame clones and omits some. The repertoire holds 100,000 to 150,000 clones, with roughly 80% as singletons. The specimen was PBMCs. The source of these receptors is a female donor in good health and CMV-seronegative. The CDR3 runs from the conserved cysteine through the conserved F or W. A D gene is named only where the DNA matches it firmly. Size is omitted from some rows. Given values are once, few, many or a class for expanded clones.

V gene,clone size,D gene,J gene,CDR3 protein,CDR3 DNA
TRBV5-1,NA,TRBD1,TRBJ2-1,CASSLAPDRVNEQFF,TGCGCCAGCAGCTTGGCCCCGGACAGGGTCAATGAGCAGTTCTTC
TRBV6-5,few,NA,TRBJ1-5,CASSSGTRIGQPQHF,TGTGCCAGCAGTTCAGGAACCCGAATAGGCCAGCCCCAGCATTTT
TRBV30,once,TRBD2,TRBJ2-3,CAWTRGGTDTQYF,TGTGCCTGGACGCGGGGGGGCACAGATACGCAGTATTTT
TRBV10-3,few,TRBD1,TRBJ1-1,CAINRQGQMDTEAFF,TGTGCCATCAACCGACAGGGTCAAATGGACACTGAAGCTTTCTTT
TRBV5-1,NA,NA,TRBJ2-5,CASSLAEETQYF,TGCGCCAGCAGCTTGGCCGAAGAGACCCAGTACTTC
TRBV14,NA,TRBD2,TRBJ2-1,CASSQDPRGLAIDNEQFF,TGTGCCAGCAGCCAAGATCCCCGGGGACTAGCCATCGACAATGAGCAGTTCTTC
TRBV18,NA,NA,TRBJ1-5,CASSPQDAWPQHF,TGTGCCAGCTCACCTCAGGATGCCTGGCCCCAGCATTTT
TRBV15,NA,TRBD2,TRBJ2-1,CATSRDGRPAGGSFPPYEQFF,TGTGCCACCAGCAGAGATGGTCGCCCAGCGGGAGGGTCATTTCCTCCATATGAGCAGTTCTTC
TRBV6-5,NA,TRBD1,TRBJ1-4,CASSYGTGGEKLFF,TGTGCCAGCAGTTACGGGACAGGAGGAGAAAAACTGTTTTTT
TRBV11-1,NA,NA,TRBJ2-2,CASTLRWATGNTGELFF,TGTGCCAGCACCCTGAGGTGGGCTACAGGGAACACCGGGGAGCTGTTTTTT
TRBV7-9,few,TRBD1,TRBJ1-4,CASSLPGQGNEKLFF,TGTGCCAGCAGCTTACCGGGACAGGGGAATGAAAAACTGTTTTTT
TRBV11-2,NA,TRBD1,TRBJ1-1,CASSRDRERAFF,TGTGCCAGCAGCCGGGACAGGGAGAGGGCTTTCTTT
TRBV7-9,few,NA,TRBJ1-6,CASSLNRAEDSPLHF,TGTGCCAGCAGCTTAAACAGGGCCGAAGATTCACCCCTCCACTTT
TRBV7-9,NA,NA,TRBJ1-1,CASSLDVGSYTEAFF,TGTGCCAGCAGCTTAGACGTCGGGAGTTACACTGAAGCTTTCTTT
TRBV5-8,once,TRBD1,TRBJ2-4,CASSPDRASDIQYF,TGTGCCAGCAGCCCGGACAGGGCCTCGGACATTCAGTACTTC
TRBV25-1,once,NA,TRBJ1-2,CASSRGPLYGYTF,TGTGCCAGCAGTAGAGGTCCACTCTATGGCTACACCTTC
TRBV2,NA,NA,TRBJ1-1,CAGSALEDTEAFF,TGTGCCGGATCAGCTTTGGAGGACACTGAAGCTTTCTTT